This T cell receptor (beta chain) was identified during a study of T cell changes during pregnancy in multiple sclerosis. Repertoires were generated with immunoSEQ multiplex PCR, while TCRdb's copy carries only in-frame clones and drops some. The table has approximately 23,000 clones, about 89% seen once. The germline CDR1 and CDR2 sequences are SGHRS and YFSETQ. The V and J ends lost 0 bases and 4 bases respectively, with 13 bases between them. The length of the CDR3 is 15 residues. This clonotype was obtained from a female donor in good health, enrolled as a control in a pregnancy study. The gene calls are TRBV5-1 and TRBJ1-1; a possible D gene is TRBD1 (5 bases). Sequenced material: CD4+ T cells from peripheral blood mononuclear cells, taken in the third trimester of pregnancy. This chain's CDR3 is CASSLVDSRATEAFF. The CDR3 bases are TGCGCCAGCAGCTTGGTTGACAGCCGGGCCACTGAAGCTTTCTTT.